This TCR beta chain was obtained from a study of PD-1 blockade in classical Hodgkin lymphoma. On this clone: The antigen remains unidentified.

Findings of the study overall: Newly diagnosed patients were reported to exhibit reduced baseline TCR diversity relative to healthy donors. Repertoire difference causes, possibly disease activity or prior therapy, remain undefined.

Data came from immunoSEQ multiplex PCR; TCRdb stores just in-frame clones and leaves some out. The table includes around 31,000 clones, 81% detected once. V dropped 5 bases and J dropped 6; count of bases not matched to a gene: 11. The CDR3 totals 16 residues. CDR1 and CDR2 from the germline V gene are LNHDA and SQIVND (reference sequence). Indicated time point: cycle 4 day 1 (C4D1), after more than five weeks of nivolumab. Exposure to brentuximab vedotin varied, and each patient had relapsed following autologous stem cell transplantation. Sequences were derived from peripheral blood mononuclear cells (PBMCs), sampled before the fourth cycle of nivolumab. The V and J genes are TRBV19 and TRBJ1-5, with 9 bases matching TRBD1. The TCR comes from a human donor with classical Hodgkin lymphoma. Here the CDR3 DNA reads TGTGCCAGTAGTCCCCGCGCAACAGGGGGCTTTCAGCCCCAGCATTTT. Its translation: CASSPRATGGFQPQHF.